Following are 15 T cell receptor beta chains from one sample sequenced in a study of response to subunit inactivated influenza vaccine. Using its own MiXCR run on the RT-PCR reads, TCRdb lists one record per CDR3 protein. The table has hundreds of thousands of distinct CDR3 sequences, approximately 17% seen once. The sample was PBMCs from blood, taken roughly 5 days after vaccination. These receptors were obtained from a man in his fifties or sixties who received an inactivated influenza vaccine.

V is TRBV6-2 or TRBV6-3 and J is TRBJ1-5, with D possibly matching TRBD1 (5 bases). The germline gives CDR1 MNHEY, CDR2 SVGEGT. This CDR3 has 13 amino acids. V gave up 8 bases and J gave up 3 bases, with 11 bases separating them. Written as DNA, the CDR3 is TGTGCCAGCCATGACAGTTACAATCAGCCCCAGCATTTT. It is translated as CASHDSYNQPQHF.

This chain links TRBV10-3 with TRBJ1-6, with TRBD1 as a possible D gene (6 bases). This CDR3 contains 14 residues. CDR1 and CDR2 from the germline V gene are ENHRY and SYGVKD. The V end lost 2 bases, the J end lost 7 bases, and 9 bases lay between the germline ends. Here the CDR3 reads CAISERTANSPLHF. CDR3 bases: TGTGCCATCAGTGAGAGGACAGCAAATTCACCCCTCCACTTT.

For this clonotype: A much larger clonotype is one base distant, so this may be a read error. This chain uses TRBV30 with TRBJ2-3; TRBD2 might be the D (6 bases). Trimming pared 2 bases from V and 4 bases from J, leaving 13 bases between. The V gene's germline CDR1 is GTSNPN and CDR2 SVGIG (reference sequence). This CDR3 region has 14 residues. As DNA, the CDR3 is TGTGCCTGGAGTAGGGTACCGGGAGCAGATACGCAGTATTTT. This translates into CAWSRVPGADTQYF.

This clonotype has more than one count but fewer than ten. The J gene is TRBJ2-3, the V gene TRBV5-1; 12 positions agree with TRBD2. The CDR3 is 17 residues long. Losses at the gene ends were 6 bases for V and 0 bases for J; bases not matched to a gene: 8. Per germline, CDR1 SGHRS and CDR2 YFSETQ. The CDR3 loop is CASKRWLAGGSTDTQYF. CDR3 nucleotide sequence: TGCGCCAGCAAGCGGTGGCTAGCGGGAGGGAGCACAGATACGCAGTATTTT.

This chain joins TRBV5-1 and TRBJ1-2; 9 bases map to TRBD1. Germline CDR1 SGHRS, CDR2 YFSETQ. The CDR3 runs 13 residues. Unmatched junction bases numbered 11, after V lost 5 bases and J lost 12 bases. As DNA, the CDR3 is TGCGCCAGCAGATCCGGGACAGGGACTAGCCACACCTTC. Its translation: CASRSGTGTSHTF.

This clonotype was counted many times. The J gene is TRBJ2-4, the V gene TRBV20-1, with D perhaps matching TRBD2 (5 bases). This CDR3 comprises 13 residues. Trimming took 6 bases from V and 3 from J, leaving 12 bases between them. CDR1 DFQATT and CDR2 SNEGSKA come from the germline V gene (reference sequence). DNA of the CDR3: TGCAGTGCGCTCGGGAACGACAAAAACATTCAGTACTTC. Its protein is CSALGNDKNIQYF.

In this sample, this clonotype turned up a few times. The chain employs TRBV24-1 and TRBJ2-7; 7 nucleotides line up with TRBD1. CDR1 and CDR2 from the germline V gene are KGHDR and SFDVKD. J lost 4 bases, V lost 5 bases, and 7 bases had no gene match. The CDR3 is 14 residues long. The CDR3 bases are TGTGCCACCAGTGGGACAGGCGGGCCGTACGAGCAGTACTTC. Translating gives CATSGTGGPYEQYF.

Note on this clonotype: The junction and the germline gene differ at one end; a read error may be behind it. The chain is built from TRBV7-7 and TRBJ2-5, with D perhaps TRBD1 (6 bases). This CDR3 is 15 amino acids long. Germline loops: CDR1 SSHAT, CDR2 FNYEAQ (reference sequence). The CDR3 DNA sequence: TGTGCTAGCAGCTTAACACAGGGAGTAGGAGAGACCCAGTACTTC. It encodes CASSLTQGVGETQYF.

This clonotype was seen a handful of times. V and J are TRBV6-2 or TRBV6-3 and TRBJ2-7; a weak D match, TRBD2 (5 bases). This CDR3 has 15 residues. Germline lookup yields CDR1 MNHEY and CDR2 SVGEGT. The V end lost 6 bases, the J end lost 5 bases, and 20 bases lay between the germline ends. The CDR3 region has the DNA TGTGCCAGCAGAGGTACTACCAAGATCGGGAACGAGCAGTACTTC. As protein: CASRGTTKIGNEQYF.

This clonotype was found a few times. The chain combines TRBV7-9 with TRBJ1-1, with 9 bases identical to TRBD1. V shed 3 bases and J 5 bases; nucleotides not matched to a gene: 4. CDR1 SEHNR and CDR2 FQNEAQ come from the germline V gene (reference sequence). CDR3 length: 14 residues. The CDR3 DNA is TGTGCCAGCAGCTTTCGGACAGGGGTGACTGAAGCTTTCTTT. Its translation is CASSFRTGVTEAFF.

This clonotype was seen only a few times. CDR3 in amino acids: CSAESYNSYEQYF. CDR3 nucleotide sequence: TGCAGCGCCGAGAGCTACAACTCCTACGAGCAGTACTTC. This chain links TRBV29-1 with TRBJ2-7; no firm D call. V was shortened by 7 bases and J by 0 bases, with 13 bases between the two germline ends. The germline CDR1 and CDR2 sequences are SQVTM and ANQGSEA. The CDR3 has 13 amino acids.

In this sample, this clonotype turned up a few times. This sequence joins TRBV15 and TRBJ1-6; tentative D call: TRBD1 (6 bases). This CDR3 region has 15 residues. Trimming removed 1 base at V and 9 bases at J, with 13 bases between. From germline, CDR1 is LNHNV and CDR2 YYDKDF (reference sequence). CDR3 loop: CATSRARGQGSPLHF. Written as DNA, the CDR3 is TGTGCCACCAGCAGAGCTCGGGGGCAAGGTTCACCCCTCCACTTT.

V gene TRBV20-1 combines with J gene TRBJ2-3, with 13 nucleotides matching TRBD2. This CDR3 has 16 residues. V lost 5 bases, J lost 7 bases, and 12 bases stayed unmatched. Germline loops: CDR1 DFQATT, CDR2 SNEGSKA (reference sequence). CDR3 DNA: TGCAGTGCTCGGACTAGCGGGAGTCACAGGGGGAATACGCAGTATTTT. This codes for CSARTSGSHRGNTQYF.

The chain employs TRBV7-3 and TRBJ2-3; the D gene is possibly TRBD1 (5 bases). The CDR3 runs 13 residues. From germline, CDR1 is SGHTA and CDR2 FQGTGA. Deletions cut 5 bases from V and 11 bases from J, with 17 bases between. The CDR3 sequence: CASSQGAGRGQYF. The CDR3 coding sequence is TGTGCCAGCAGCCAAGGGGCAGGGCGCGGGCAGTATTTT. Looking up the rest from reference TRBV7-3 and TRBJ2-3 gives the full variable domain: GAGVSQTPSNKVTEKGKYVELRCDPISGHTALYWYRQSLGQGPEFLIYFQGTGAADDSGLPNDRFFAVRPEGSVSTLKIQRTERGDSAVYLCASSQGAGRGQYFGPGTRLTVL.

V gene TRBV5-1 combines with J gene TRBJ2-5; TRBD2 matches at 14 bases. V gave up 3 bases and J gave up 1 base; unmatched junction bases: 2. The CDR3 covers 16 residues. Per the germline V gene, CDR1 is SGHRS and CDR2 is YFSETQ. The CDR3 DNA sequence: TGCGCCAGCAGCTCGACTAGCGGGGGGGCCCAAGAGACCCAGTACTTC. It yields the protein CASSSTSGGAQETQYF.